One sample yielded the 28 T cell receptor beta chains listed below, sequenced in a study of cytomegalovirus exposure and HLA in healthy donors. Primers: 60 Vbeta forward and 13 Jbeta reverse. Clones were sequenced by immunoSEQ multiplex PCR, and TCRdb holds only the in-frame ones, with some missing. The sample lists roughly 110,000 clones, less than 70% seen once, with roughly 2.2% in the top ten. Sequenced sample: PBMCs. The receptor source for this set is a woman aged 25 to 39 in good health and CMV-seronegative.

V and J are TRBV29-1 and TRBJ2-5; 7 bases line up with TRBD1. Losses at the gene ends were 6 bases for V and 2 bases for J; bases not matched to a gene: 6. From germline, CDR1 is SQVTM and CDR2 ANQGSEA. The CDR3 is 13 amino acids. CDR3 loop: CSVETGAQETQYF. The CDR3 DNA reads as TGCAGCGTGGAAACAGGGGCTCAAGAGACCCAGTACTTC.

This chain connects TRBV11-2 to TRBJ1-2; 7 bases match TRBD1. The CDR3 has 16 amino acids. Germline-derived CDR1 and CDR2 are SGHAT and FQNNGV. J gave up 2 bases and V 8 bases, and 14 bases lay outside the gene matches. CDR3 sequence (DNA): TGTGCCAGCGGACGAACTTTTGGGACAGTGAACTATGGCTACACCTTC. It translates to CASGRTFGTVNYGYTF.

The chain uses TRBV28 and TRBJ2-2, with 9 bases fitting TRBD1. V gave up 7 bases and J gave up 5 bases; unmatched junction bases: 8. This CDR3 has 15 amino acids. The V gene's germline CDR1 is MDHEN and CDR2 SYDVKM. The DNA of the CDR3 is TGTGCCAGCACCATCGGGACAGGGATGACCGGGGAGCTGTTTTTT. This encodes CASTIGTGMTGELFF.

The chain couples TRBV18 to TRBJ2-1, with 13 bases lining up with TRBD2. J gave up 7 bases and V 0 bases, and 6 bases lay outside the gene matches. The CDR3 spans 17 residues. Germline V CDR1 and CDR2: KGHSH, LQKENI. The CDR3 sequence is CASSPPTSGREGNEQFF. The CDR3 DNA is TGTGCCAGCTCACCACCCACTAGCGGGAGGGAGGGTAATGAGCAGTTCTTC.

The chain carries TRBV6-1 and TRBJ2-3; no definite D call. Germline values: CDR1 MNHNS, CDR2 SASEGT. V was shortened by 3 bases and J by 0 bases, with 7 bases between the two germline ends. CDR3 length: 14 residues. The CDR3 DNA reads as TGTGCCAGCAGTGATCTGTATAGCACAGATACGCAGTATTTT. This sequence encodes CASSDLYSTDTQYF.

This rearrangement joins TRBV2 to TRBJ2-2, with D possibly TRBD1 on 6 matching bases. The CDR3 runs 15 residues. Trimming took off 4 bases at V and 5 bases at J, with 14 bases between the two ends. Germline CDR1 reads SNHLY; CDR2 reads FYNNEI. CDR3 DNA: TGTGCCAGCAGTGTGTTTGGGGGCTCGACCGGGGAGCTGTTTTTT. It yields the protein CASSVFGGSTGELFF.

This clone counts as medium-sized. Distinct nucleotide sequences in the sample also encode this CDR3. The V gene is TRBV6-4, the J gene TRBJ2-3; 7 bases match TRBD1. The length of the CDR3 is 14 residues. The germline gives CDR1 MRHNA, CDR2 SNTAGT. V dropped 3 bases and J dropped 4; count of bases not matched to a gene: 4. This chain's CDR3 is CASSEGQGADTQYF. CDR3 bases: TGTGCCAGCAGTGAGGGGCAGGGGGCAGATACGCAGTATTTT.

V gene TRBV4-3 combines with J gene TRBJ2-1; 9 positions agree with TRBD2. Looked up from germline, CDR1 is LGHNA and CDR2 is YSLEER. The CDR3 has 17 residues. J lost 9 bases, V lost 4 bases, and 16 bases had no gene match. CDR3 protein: CASSPATISGRGSEQFF. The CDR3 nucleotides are TGCGCCAGCAGCCCCGCTACCATTAGCGGGAGAGGTAGTGAGCAGTTCTTC.

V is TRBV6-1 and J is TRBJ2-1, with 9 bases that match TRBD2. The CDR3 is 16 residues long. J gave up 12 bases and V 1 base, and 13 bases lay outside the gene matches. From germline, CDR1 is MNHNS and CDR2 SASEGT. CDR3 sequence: CASSEGIAGAMNGQFF. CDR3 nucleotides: TGTGCCAGCAGTGAAGGCATAGCGGGAGCAATGAACGGGCAGTTCTTC.

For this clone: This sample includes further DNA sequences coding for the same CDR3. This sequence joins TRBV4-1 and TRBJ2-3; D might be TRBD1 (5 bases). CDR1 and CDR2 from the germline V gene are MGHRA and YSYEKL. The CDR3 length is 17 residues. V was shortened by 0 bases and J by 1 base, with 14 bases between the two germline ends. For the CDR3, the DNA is TGCGCCAGCAGCCAAGATCCTAGGCAGGGTCGCACAGATACGCAGTATTTT. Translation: CASSQDPRQGRTDTQYF.

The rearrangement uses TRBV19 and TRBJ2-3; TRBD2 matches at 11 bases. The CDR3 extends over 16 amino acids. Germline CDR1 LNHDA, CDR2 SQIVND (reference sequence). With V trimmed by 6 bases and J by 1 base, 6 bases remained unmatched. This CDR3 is CASRLLAGGGTDTQYF. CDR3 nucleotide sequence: TGTGCCAGTAGGCTGCTAGCGGGAGGCGGCACAGATACGCAGTATTTT.

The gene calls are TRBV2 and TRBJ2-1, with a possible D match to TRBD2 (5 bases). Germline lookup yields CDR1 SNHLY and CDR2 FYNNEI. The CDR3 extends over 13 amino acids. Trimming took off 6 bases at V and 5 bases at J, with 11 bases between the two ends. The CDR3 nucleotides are TGTGCCAGCAGCCTTGGACTTAACAATGAGCAGTTCTTC. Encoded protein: CASSLGLNNEQFF.

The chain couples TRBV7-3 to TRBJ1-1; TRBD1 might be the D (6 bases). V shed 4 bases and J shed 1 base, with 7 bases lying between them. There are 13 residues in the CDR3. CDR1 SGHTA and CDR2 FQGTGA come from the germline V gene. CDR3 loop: CASSSDRNTEAFF. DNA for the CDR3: TGTGCCAGCAGCTCGGACAGGAACACTGAAGCTTTCTTT.

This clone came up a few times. The CDR3 is CASSLPLAGTGELFF. CDR3 nucleotide sequence: TGTGCCAGCAGCTTGCCCCTAGCGGGCACCGGGGAGCTGTTTTTT. The chain couples TRBV5-4 to TRBJ2-2; 8 bases are a match to TRBD2. The V and J ends lost 1 base and 4 bases, in that order; junction bases with no gene match: 3. The germline gives CDR1 SGHNT, CDR2 YYREEE (reference sequence). This CDR3 region has 15 residues.

The CDR3 is CASSPGQATNEKLFF. The CDR3 DNA is TGTGCCAGCAGTCCGGGACAAGCAACTAATGAAAAACTGTTTTTT. The chain combines TRBV11-2 with TRBJ1-4, with D maybe TRBD1 (6 bases). Trimming cost V 6 bases and J 0 bases, with 11 bases left between them. This CDR3 is built from 15 residues. Germline V gene lookup returns CDR1 SGHAT and CDR2 FQNNGV.

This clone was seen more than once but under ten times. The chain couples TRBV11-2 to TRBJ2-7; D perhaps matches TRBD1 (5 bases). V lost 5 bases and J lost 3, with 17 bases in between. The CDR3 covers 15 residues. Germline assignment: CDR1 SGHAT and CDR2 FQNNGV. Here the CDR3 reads CASSQQRVTDYEQYF. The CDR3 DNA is TGTGCCAGCAGCCAACAACGAGTGACAGACTACGAGCAGTACTTC.

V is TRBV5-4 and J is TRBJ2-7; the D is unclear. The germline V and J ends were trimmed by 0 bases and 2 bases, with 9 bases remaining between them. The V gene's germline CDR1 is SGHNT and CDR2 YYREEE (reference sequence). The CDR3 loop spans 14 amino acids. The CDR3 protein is CASSLDRSTYEQYF. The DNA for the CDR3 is TGTGCCAGCAGCTTGGACAGATCAACCTACGAGCAGTACTTC.

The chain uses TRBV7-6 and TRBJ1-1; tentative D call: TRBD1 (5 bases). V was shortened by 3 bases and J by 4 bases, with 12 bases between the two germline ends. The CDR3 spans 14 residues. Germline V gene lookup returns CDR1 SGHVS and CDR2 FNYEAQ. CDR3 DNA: TGTGCCAGCAGCTTGGTGGGGGAGGGCACTGAAGCTTTCTTT. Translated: CASSLVGEGTEAFF. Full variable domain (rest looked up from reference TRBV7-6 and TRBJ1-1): GAGVSQSPRYKVTKRGQDVALRCDPISGHVSLYWYRQALGQGPEFLTYFNYEAQQDKSGLPNDRFSAERPEGSISTLTIQRTEQRDSAMYRCASSLVGEGTEAFFGQGTRLTVV.

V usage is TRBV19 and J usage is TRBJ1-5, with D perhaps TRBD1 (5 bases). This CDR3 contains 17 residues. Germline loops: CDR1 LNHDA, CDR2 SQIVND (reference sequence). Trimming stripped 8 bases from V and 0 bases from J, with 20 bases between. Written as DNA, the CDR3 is TGTGCCAGTGGGAACGGCCCATTAAGGGGTAGCAATCAGCCCCAGCATTTT. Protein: CASGNGPLRGSNQPQHF.

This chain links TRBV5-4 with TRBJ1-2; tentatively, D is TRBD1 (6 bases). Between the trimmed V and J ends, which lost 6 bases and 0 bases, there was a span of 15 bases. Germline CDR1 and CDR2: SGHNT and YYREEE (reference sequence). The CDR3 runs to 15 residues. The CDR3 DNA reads TGTGCCAGCAATACCTGGACAGCCCCTAACTATGGCTACACCTTC. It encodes CASNTWTAPNYGYTF.

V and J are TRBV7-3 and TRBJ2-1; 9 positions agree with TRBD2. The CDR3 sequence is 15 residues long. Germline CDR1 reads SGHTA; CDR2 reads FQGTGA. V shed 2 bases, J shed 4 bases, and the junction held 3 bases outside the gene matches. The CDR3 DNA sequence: TGTGCCAGCAGCTTACATAGCGGGGGATACAATGAGCAGTTCTTC. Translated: CASSLHSGGYNEQFF.

The CDR3 loop reads CASSQPGLAGGGGEQFF. CDR3 nucleotide sequence: TGCGCCAGCAGCCAACCGGGACTAGCGGGAGGGGGAGGTGAGCAGTTCTTC. The chain employs TRBV4-3 and TRBJ2-1, with TRBD2 identical over 16 bases. The CDR3 length is 17 residues. Germline CDR1 LGHNA, CDR2 YSLEER. The trim removed 2 bases at V and 9 bases at J, leaving 7 bases unmatched.

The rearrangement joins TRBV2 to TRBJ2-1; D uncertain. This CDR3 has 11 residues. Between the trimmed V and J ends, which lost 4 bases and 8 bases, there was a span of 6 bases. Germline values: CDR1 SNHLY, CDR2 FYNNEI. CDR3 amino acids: CASSVVDEQFF. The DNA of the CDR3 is TGTGCCAGCAGTGTAGTTGATGAGCAGTTCTTC.

The chain's CDR3 is CASSQTGTGVNQPQHF. Written as DNA, the CDR3 is TGTGCCAGCAGCCAGACCGGGACAGGGGTAAATCAGCCCCAGCATTTT. The chain links TRBV27 to TRBJ1-5; the match to TRBD1 covers 10 bases. Germline CDR1 MNHEY, CDR2 SMNVEV (reference sequence). V shed 6 bases and J 4 bases; nucleotides not matched to a gene: 9. The CDR3 runs 16 residues.

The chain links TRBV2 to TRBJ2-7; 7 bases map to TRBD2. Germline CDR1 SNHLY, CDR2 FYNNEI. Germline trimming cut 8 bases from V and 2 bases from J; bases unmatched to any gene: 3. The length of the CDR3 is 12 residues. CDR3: CASGRETYEQYF. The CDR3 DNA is TGTGCCAGCGGGAGGGAGACCTACGAGCAGTACTTC.

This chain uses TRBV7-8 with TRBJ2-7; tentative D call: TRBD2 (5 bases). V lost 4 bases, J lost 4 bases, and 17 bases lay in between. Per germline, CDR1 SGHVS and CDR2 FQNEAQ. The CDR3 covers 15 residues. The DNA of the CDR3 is TGTGCCAGCAGCTCCGGACGGACTCCTCAATACGAGCAGTACTTC. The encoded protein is CASSSGRTPQYEQYF.

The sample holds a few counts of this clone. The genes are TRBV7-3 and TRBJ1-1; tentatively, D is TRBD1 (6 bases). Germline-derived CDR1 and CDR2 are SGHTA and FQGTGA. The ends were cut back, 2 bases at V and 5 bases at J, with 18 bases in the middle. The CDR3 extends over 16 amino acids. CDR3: CASSLGLGGPRTEAFF. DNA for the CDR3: TGTGCCAGCAGCTTAGGGCTAGGGGGTCCGAGGACTGAAGCTTTCTTT. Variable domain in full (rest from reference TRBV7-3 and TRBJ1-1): GAGVSQTPSNKVTEKGKYVELRCDPISGHTALYWYRQSLGQGPEFLIYFQGTGAADDSGLPNDRFFAVRPEGSVSTLKIQRTERGDSAVYLCASSLGLGGPRTEAFFGQGTRLTVV.

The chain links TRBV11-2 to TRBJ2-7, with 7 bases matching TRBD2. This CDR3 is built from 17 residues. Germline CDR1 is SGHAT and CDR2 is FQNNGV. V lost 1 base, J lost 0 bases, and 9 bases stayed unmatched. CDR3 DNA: TGTGCCAGCAGCTTAGTTGGGAGCGGGGTAGTCTCCTACGAGCAGTACTTC. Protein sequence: CASSLVGSGVVSYEQYF.